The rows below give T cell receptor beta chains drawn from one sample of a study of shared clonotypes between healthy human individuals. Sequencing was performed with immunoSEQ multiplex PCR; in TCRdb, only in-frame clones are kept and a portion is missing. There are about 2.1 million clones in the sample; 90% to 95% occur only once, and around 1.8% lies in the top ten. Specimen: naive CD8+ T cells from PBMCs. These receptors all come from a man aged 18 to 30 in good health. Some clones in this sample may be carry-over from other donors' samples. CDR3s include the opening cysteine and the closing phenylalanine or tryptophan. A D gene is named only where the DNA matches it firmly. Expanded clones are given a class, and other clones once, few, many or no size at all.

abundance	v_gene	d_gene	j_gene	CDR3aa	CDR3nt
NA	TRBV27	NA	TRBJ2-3	CASSLLGLTSTDTQYF	TGTGCCAGCAGTTTATTGGGGCTTACTAGCACAGATACGCAGTATTTT
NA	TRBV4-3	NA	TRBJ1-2	CASSQAVQHTSQTYGYTF	TGCGCCAGCAGCCAAGCTGTCCAGCACACGTCTCAAACCTATGGCTACACCTTC
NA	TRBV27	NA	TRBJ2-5	CASSLLLNRAPQETQYF	TGTGCCAGCAGTTTACTGTTGAACAGGGCCCCGCAAGAGACCCAGTACTTC
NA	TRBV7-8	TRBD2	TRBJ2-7	CASSLTSATYEQYF	TGTGCCAGCAGCTTGACTAGCGCAACCTACGAGCAGTACTTC
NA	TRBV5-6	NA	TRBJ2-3	CASSFQGGTVLDTQYF	TGTGCCAGCAGCTTTCAAGGCGGGACGGTCTTGGATACGCAGTATTTT
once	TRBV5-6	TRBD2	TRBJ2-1	CASSLLAGAYDEQFF	TGTGCCAGCAGCTTGCTAGCGGGAGCATACGATGAGCAGTTCTTC
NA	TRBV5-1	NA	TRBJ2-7	CASRGFESYEQYF	TGCGCCAGCCGGGGGTTTGAGTCCTACGAGCAGTACTTC
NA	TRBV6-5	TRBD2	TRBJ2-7	CASMGGTSDEQYF	TGTGCCAGCATGGGTGGGACTAGCGACGAGCAGTACTTC
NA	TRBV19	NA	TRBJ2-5	CASSIDLEGQETQYF	TGTGCCAGTAGTATAGATCTAGAAGGGCAAGAGACCCAGTACTTC
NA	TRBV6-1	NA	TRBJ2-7	CASSEGLRVEQYF	TGTGCCAGCAGTGAGGGCCTTCGCGTCGAGCAGTACTTC
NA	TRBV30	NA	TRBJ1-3	CAWKSELGSGNTIYF	TGTGCCTGGAAATCTGAACTGGGCTCTGGAAACACCATATATTTT
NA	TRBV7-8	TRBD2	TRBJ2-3	CASSLLPRFNDSGRAPDTQYF	TGTGCCAGCAGCTTATTACCTCGGTTTAACGATAGCGGGAGGGCCCCGGATACGCAGTATTTT
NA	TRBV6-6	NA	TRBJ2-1	CASSYAGSGYNEQFF	TGTGCCAGCAGTTACGCAGGGTCCGGATACAATGAGCAGTTCTTC
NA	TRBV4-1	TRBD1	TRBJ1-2	CASSHGTASYGYTF	TGCGCCAGCAGCCACGGGACAGCCTCCTATGGCTACACCTTC
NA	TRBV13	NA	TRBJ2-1	CASSFTFVAEQFF	TGTGCCAGCAGCTTTACCTTTGTTGCTGAGCAGTTCTTC
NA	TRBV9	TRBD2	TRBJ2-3	CASSVEAGLASDTQYF	TGTGCCAGCAGCGTAGAGGCTGGACTAGCCTCCGATACGCAGTATTTT
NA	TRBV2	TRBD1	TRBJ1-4	CASRADPGGELFF	TGTGCCAGCAGAGCGGATCCAGGGGGTGAACTGTTTTTT
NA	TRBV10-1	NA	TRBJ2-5	CASSDTETQYF	TGCGCCAGCAGTGATACGGAGACCCAGTACTTC
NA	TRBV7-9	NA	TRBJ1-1	CASSLEGWNTEAFF	TGTGCCAGCAGCTTAGAGGGGTGGAACACTGAAGCTTTCTTT
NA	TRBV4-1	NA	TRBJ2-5	CASSQDGGSVQETQYF	TGCGCCAGCAGCCAAGATGGGGGCAGCGTGCAAGAGACCCAGTACTTC
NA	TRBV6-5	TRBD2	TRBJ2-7	CASRLAGDYEQYF	TGTGCCAGCCGACTAGCGGGAGACTACGAGCAGTACTTC